The next 25 T cell receptor beta chains were all read from a single sample in a study of T cell repertoires in cytomegalovirus infection. TCRdb reprocessed the reads via MiXCR and lists one record per CDR3 protein. The sample holds some 700,000 distinct CDR3 sequences, less than 40% seen once. The sequencing input was PBMCs. The receptors come from a human donor in good health (CMV status not recorded). Some clones in this sample may be carry-over from other donors' samples.

The chain employs TRBV4-1 and TRBJ1-3; D unresolved. The germline V and J ends were trimmed by 4 bases and 1 base, with 5 bases remaining between them. CDR1 is MGHRA, CDR2 YSYEKL, per germline. CDR3 size: 13 residues. CDR3: CASSPTSGNTIYF. The CDR3 DNA reads TGCGCCAGCAGCCCCACTTCTGGAAACACCATATATTTT.

The genes are TRBV6-2 or TRBV6-3 and TRBJ2-4, with no clear D. Per germline, CDR1 MNHEY and CDR2 SVGEGT. The CDR3 is made up of 17 amino acids. The V end was cut by 5 bases, the J end by 0 bases, with 17 bases between. CDR3 region: CASSIPSGQLAKNIQYF. The CDR3 DNA follows: TGTGCCAGCAGTATACCCTCCGGCCAACTAGCCAAAAACATTCAGTACTTC.

The table lists this clonotype with a few counts. The chain is built from TRBV13 and TRBJ1-1; tentative D call: TRBD1 (6 bases). Between the trimmed V and J ends, which lost 0 bases and 3 bases, there was a span of 8 bases. This CDR3 region has 14 residues. Germline CDR1 is PRHDT and CDR2 is FYEKMQ (reference sequence). The CDR3 DNA sequence: TGTGCCAGCAGCTTAGGGAGGGGGGACACTGAAGCTTTCTTT. Its translation is CASSLGRGDTEAFF.

The chain combines TRBV11-3 with TRBJ2-1; D possibly corresponds to TRBD2 (5 bases). V lost 5 bases to trimming and J lost 8 bases, with 10 bases between them. Germline CDR1 and CDR2: SGHNT and YENEEA. There are 12 residues in the CDR3. DNA of the CDR3: TGTGCCAGCAGCCGGGAAACAGATGAGCAGTTCTTC. Translating it yields CASSRETDEQFF.

On this clonotype: Possible read error: a much larger clone is one base away. This chain connects TRBV7-6 to TRBJ1-1; D might be TRBD1 (6 bases). Germline V gene sequence: CDR1 SGHVS, CDR2 FNYEAQ. This CDR3 region has 13 residues. The CDR3 sequence: CASSATGQTEDFF. The CDR3 bases are TGTGCCAGCAGCGCAACAGGGCAAACGGAAGATTTCTTT.

The CDR3 DNA reads as TGTGCCAGCAGCTCCGGACGTGCCTACGAGCAGTACTTC. Amino acid sequence: CASSSGRAYEQYF. V is TRBV7-3 and J is TRBJ2-7; D is unresolved. CDR1 and CDR2 from the germline V gene are SGHTA and FQGTGA. This CDR3 region has 13 residues. Trimming removed 4 bases at V and 2 bases at J, with 9 bases between.

This clonotype was counted a few times. This chain links TRBV7-2 with TRBJ1-2; D is perhaps TRBD1 (5 bases). Germline V lookup: CDR1 SGHTA, CDR2 FQGNSA. The CDR3 sequence is 14 residues long. The V gene lost 2 bases and the J gene lost 4 bases, with 11 bases spanning the gap. CDR3 sequence (DNA): TGTGCCAGCAGCTTAACGGGGGACCTCTATGGCTACACCTTC. It translates to CASSLTGDLYGYTF.

The chain has TRBV11-1 and TRBJ2-5, with 11 bases aligning to TRBD2. CDR3 length: 17 residues. V shed 4 bases and J 4 bases; nucleotides not matched to a gene: 11. The V gene's germline CDR1 is SGHAT and CDR2 FQDESV (reference sequence). CDR3 bases: TGTGCCAGCAGCTACACCATTAGCGGGGGGGCCGGAGAGACCCAGTACTTC. Residues: CASSYTISGGAGETQYF.

Note on this clonotype: The final CDR3 position lacks the conserved phenylalanine or tryptophan, pointing to a likely read error. The chain combines TRBV25-1 with TRBJ2-7; D may be TRBD2 (5 bases). The length of the CDR3 is 15 residues. Germline V gene lookup returns CDR1 MGHDK and CDR2 SYGVNS. Trimming removed 4 bases at V and 0 bases at J, with 13 bases between. The CDR3: CASSGLRENSYEQYL. CDR3 nucleotide sequence: TGTGCCAGCAGTGGACTGAGGGAGAACTCCTACGAGCAGTACTTA.

This clonotype was picked up a small number of times. V gene TRBV12-3 or TRBV12-4 combines with J gene TRBJ2-1; D might be TRBD2 (6 bases). The CDR3 contains 15 residues. V lost 5 bases and J lost 0, with 11 bases in between. The CDR3 loop is CASSIDGSSYNEQFF. The CDR3 DNA is TGTGCCAGCAGTATCGACGGGAGCTCCTACAATGAGCAGTTCTTC.

The V call is TRBV7-3, the J call TRBJ2-3, with 13 bases lining up with TRBD2. The CDR3 sequence is 19 residues long. Germline V lookup: CDR1 SGHTA, CDR2 FQGTGA. Trimming took 5 bases from V and 1 from J; bases not matched to a gene: 12. As DNA, the CDR3 is TGTGCCAGCAGCCTTCATGGACTAGCGGGGGTCCACCGCACAGATACGCAGTATTTT. It translates to CASSLHGLAGVHRTDTQYF.

This chain uses TRBV10-3 with TRBJ2-1, with 10 nucleotides matching TRBD2. In germline, CDR1 is ENHRY, CDR2 SYGVKD. V lost 0 bases to trimming and J lost 5 bases; unmatched junction nucleotides: 4. The length of the CDR3 is 16 residues. This chain's CDR3 is CAISESLLAGNNEQFF. Written as DNA, the CDR3 is TGTGCCATCAGTGAGTCGTTACTAGCGGGAAACAATGAGCAGTTCTTC.

A note on this clonotype: No conserved phenylalanine or tryptophan ends this CDR3, so it is likely a read error. This chain uses TRBV20-1 with TRBJ2-3; D perhaps matches TRBD2 (5 bases). The CDR3 is made up of 12 amino acids. The germline gives CDR1 DFQATT, CDR2 SNEGSKA (reference sequence). The V end lost 6 bases, the J end lost 12 bases, and 19 bases lay between the germline ends. For the CDR3, the DNA is TGCAGTGCGAGGACTGTAACAGAGACTCAGTATTGT. This codes for CSARTVTETQYC.

This clonotype was counted a few times. The gene calls are TRBV6-6 and TRBJ2-2; 9 nucleotides align to TRBD2. Per the germline V gene, CDR1 is MNHNY and CDR2 is SVGAGI (reference sequence). V lost 6 bases to trimming and J lost 1 base; unmatched junction nucleotides: 3. CDR3 length equals 15 residues. The CDR3 reads CASRLTSGNTGELFF. DNA for the CDR3: TGTGCCAGCAGGCTGACTAGCGGGAACACCGGGGAGCTGTTTTTT.

V and J are TRBV29-1 and TRBJ2-5; TRBD2 agrees at 15 bases. This CDR3 is built from 17 residues. Looked up from germline, CDR1 is SQVTM and CDR2 is ANQGSEA. Germline trimming cut 7 bases from V and 0 bases from J; bases unmatched to any gene: 9. CDR3 DNA: TGCAGCGGCGAAGGACTAGCGGGGGGGAGAGACCAAGAGACCCAGTACTTC. It encodes CSGEGLAGGRDQETQYF.

The V and J genes are TRBV9 and TRBJ1-6, with TRBD1 identical over 7 bases. This CDR3 has 15 residues. Unmatched junction bases numbered 7, after V lost 0 bases and J lost 10 bases. Germline CDR1 is SGDLS and CDR2 is YYNGEE. In nucleotides, the CDR3 is TGTGCCAGCAGCGTAGGAGACAGGGACTCATCACCCCTCCACTTT. Translated, it gives CASSVGDRDSSPLHF.

V is TRBV7-8 and J is TRBJ1-3; D remains unclear. Germline CDR1 and CDR2: SGHVS and FQNEAQ. V gave up 1 base and J gave up 0 bases, with 7 bases separating them. CDR3 length: 15 residues. CDR3 residues: CASSLGWNSGNTIYF. The CDR3 region has the DNA TGTGCCAGCAGCTTAGGGTGGAACTCTGGAAACACCATATATTTT.

A few counts support this clonotype. CDR3 in amino acids: CASISPGATENTEAFF. As DNA, the CDR3 is TGTGCCAGCATCTCCCCAGGGGCGACAGAGAACACTGAAGCTTTCTTT. The chain is built from TRBV12-3 or TRBV12-4 and TRBJ1-1, with D perhaps matching TRBD1 (6 bases). Trimming took off 7 bases at V and 1 base at J, with 19 bases between the two ends. The CDR3 spans 16 residues.

The genes are TRBV28 and TRBJ2-5; tentative D call: TRBD2 (6 bases). The ends were cut back, 8 bases at V and 2 bases at J, with 6 bases in the middle. Looked up from germline, CDR1 is MDHEN and CDR2 is SYDVKM. This CDR3 region has 11 residues. The CDR3 here is CASGGQETQYF. The CDR3 coding sequence is TGTGCCAGCGGGGGGCAAGAGACCCAGTACTTC.

The chain links TRBV11-1 to TRBJ1-2; D not resolved. Per germline, CDR1 SGHAT and CDR2 FQDESV (reference sequence). The CDR3 runs to 16 residues. Trimming cost V 5 bases and J 4 bases, with 20 bases left between them. CDR3 bases: TGTGCCAGCAGCCCATGGACGATTGGCGGCTCCTATGGCTACACCTTC. Protein product: CASSPWTIGGSYGYTF.

A few counts support this clonotype. The chain joins TRBV5-6 to TRBJ1-2; tentative D call: TRBD1 (6 bases). V dropped 5 bases and J dropped 4 bases, with 18 bases sitting between them. The CDR3 is made up of 15 amino acids. Per the germline V gene, CDR1 is SGHDT and CDR2 is YYEEEE. The CDR3 loop reads CASRLTPGGPYGYTF. The CDR3 bases are TGTGCCAGCAGGCTCACTCCCGGGGGCCCCTATGGCTACACCTTC.

The rearrangement joins TRBV7-2 to TRBJ2-1, with TRBD2 as a possible D gene (6 bases). The CDR3 covers 15 residues. CDR1 SGHTA and CDR2 FQGNSA come from the germline V gene. V shed 3 bases and J shed 9 bases, with 18 bases lying between them. The CDR3 nucleotides are TGTGCCAGCAGCTTCAGCTTGACTAGTCCCTTTGAGCAGTTCTTC. Its protein product is CASSFSLTSPFEQFF.

Details on this clonotype: This CDR3 fails to terminate in the conserved phenylalanine or tryptophan, so it likely reflects a read error. V gene TRBV12-3 or TRBV12-4 combines with J gene TRBJ2-1, with 12 bases lining up with TRBD2. J was trimmed by 7 bases and V by 7 bases; bases with no gene match: 11. The CDR3 loop spans 16 amino acids. The CDR3 sequence is CASTLGLAGGRNEQFL. DNA of the CDR3: TGTGCCAGCACCCTTGGTCTAGCGGGGGGGCGGAATGAGCAGTTCTTA.

The J gene is TRBJ2-5, the V gene TRBV28, with D perhaps given as TRBD1 or TRBD2 (6 bases each). The CDR3 is 13 residues long. Germline CDR1 MDHEN, CDR2 SYDVKM. V lost 7 bases to trimming and J lost 9 bases, with 18 bases between them. CDR3 nucleotide sequence: TGTGCCAGCACCCGACTAGGGGGTAGAGCCCAGTACTTC. Translated, it gives CASTRLGGRAQYF.

The J gene is TRBJ1-1, the V gene TRBV18; D gene uncertain. The CDR3 spans 16 residues. Deletions cut 0 bases from V and 2 bases from J, with 13 bases between. Germline V gene lookup returns CDR1 KGHSH and CDR2 LQKENI. CDR3 bases: TGTGCCAGCTCACCACCGGTTGGGTGGCAAAACACTGAAGCTTTCTTT. Translation gives CASSPPVGWQNTEAFF.